Below are 18 T cell receptor beta chains sequenced from a single sample in a study of T cells expressing NK-cell markers. TCRdb re-called the 5' RACE reads; every CDR3 protein appears as one record, without DNA. The sample holds approximately 380,000 distinct CDR3 sequences. Sequences were obtained from blood T cells: a sorted CD56 or NKG2C T cell subset, CD4+ or CD8+ T cells, or bulk PBMC T cells (not recorded which). The receptors shown here come from a man aged 18-75 years in good health.

The rearrangement uses TRBV7-2 and TRBJ2-1; TCRdb designates TRBD1, a call that cannot be tested without DNA. The CDR3 covers 12 residues. Germline lookup yields CDR1 SGHTA and CDR2 FQGNSA. The CDR3 is CASSPWGAGLFF. The whole variable domain, remainder taken from reference TRBV7-2 and TRBJ2-1, is GAGVSQSPSNKVTEKGKDVELRCDPISGHTALYWYRQSLGQGLEFLIYFQGNSAPDKSGLPSDRFSAERTGGSVSTLTIQRTQQEDSAVYLCASSPWGAGLFFGPGTRLTVL.

V is TRBV6-1 and J is TRBJ2-7; as DNA is missing, the TRBD2 call by TCRdb cannot be tested. In germline, CDR1 is MNHNS, CDR2 SASEGT. The CDR3 runs 14 residues. This CDR3 reads CASSHQAGIYEQYF.

V usage is TRBV20-1 and J usage is TRBJ1-6. The germline V gene has CDR1 DFQATT and CDR2 SNEGSKA (reference sequence). The CDR3 sequence is 13 residues long. CDR3 in amino acids: CSARASVNSPLHF.

The V gene is TRBV6-5, the J gene TRBJ2-2; TCRdb's D gene call, TRBD1, goes unchecked for lack of DNA. Germline CDR1 reads MNHEY; CDR2 reads SVGAGI. This CDR3 region has 15 residues. The CDR3 is CASSFTGTGPGELFF.

The chain joins TRBV19 to TRBJ1-1. Per germline, CDR1 LNHDA and CDR2 SQIVND (reference sequence). The CDR3 loop spans 14 amino acids. CDR3 in amino acids: CASSMRVGDTEAFF.

The chain uses TRBV12-3 or TRBV12-4 and TRBJ1-5; the D gene TCRdb calls, TRBD1, cannot be checked with no DNA. The CDR3 sequence is 16 residues long. The CDR3 loop is CASSPRQGRTLEPQHF.

The chain employs TRBV5-1 and TRBJ2-5. The CDR3 has 14 amino acids. Germline V gene data show CDR1 as SGHRS and CDR2 as YFSETQ. The CDR3 loop reads CASSRGLTQETQYF.

The chain joins TRBV7-8 to TRBJ2-2. Per germline, CDR1 SGHVS and CDR2 FQNEAQ. The CDR3 totals 15 residues. CDR3 protein: CASSPRDRTTGELFF.

The CDR3 reads CAISESRSGGTDTQYF. This chain links TRBV10-3 with TRBJ2-3; absent DNA, TCRdb's TRBD2 call cannot be checked. CDR3 length: 16 residues. CDR1 is ENHRY and CDR2 is SYGVKD in the germline V gene.

The V call is TRBV20-1, the J call TRBJ2-3; TCRdb reports TRBD2, a call that lacks DNA to check it against. Germline-derived CDR1 and CDR2 are DFQATT and SNEGSKA (reference sequence). The CDR3 totals 18 residues. The CDR3 loop is CSASAVSPSGGLTDTQYF.

The rearrangement uses TRBV5-1 and TRBJ2-3; the TCRdb call, TRBD2, lacks DNA for checking. Germline V lookup: CDR1 SGHRS, CDR2 YFSETQ. This CDR3 contains 16 residues. The CDR3 spells CASSFSGGAATDTQYF.

This chain joins TRBV21-1 and TRBJ2-1; checking the TCRdb D call of TRBD1 is not possible without DNA. TRBV21-1 has pseudogene status. This CDR3 is built from 16 residues. The CDR3 is CASRGQTGNHNNEQFF.

V is TRBV20-1 and J is TRBJ2-7; the TRBD2 assignment by TCRdb is unverifiable without DNA. The CDR3 extends over 14 amino acids. Germline V gene lookup returns CDR1 DFQATT and CDR2 SNEGSKA (reference sequence). CDR3 protein: CSASRAGDVYEQYF.

V and J are TRBV10-3 and TRBJ1-1. This CDR3 region has 17 residues. Looked up from germline, CDR1 is ENHRY and CDR2 is SYGVKD. This CDR3 reads CAISDPTRGSRNTEAFF.

This chain links TRBV7-2 with TRBJ2-5. This CDR3 contains 13 residues. From germline, CDR1 is SGHTA and CDR2 FQGNSA. CDR3 loop: CASAQGFQETQYF.

The rearrangement joins TRBV28 to TRBJ2-3; TCRdb selects TRBD1, and the lack of DNA leaves this call unchecked. The CDR3 sequence is 18 residues long. The germline V gene encodes CDR1 MDHEN and CDR2 SYDVKM. The CDR3 region is CASSFPRKGEGATATQYF. The full variable domain, completed using reference TRBV28 and TRBJ2-3, is DVKVTQSSRYLVKRTGEKVFLECVQDMDHENMFWYRQDPGLGLRLIYFSYDVKMKEKGDIPEGYSVSREKKERFSLILESASTNQTSMYLCASSFPRKGEGATATQYFGPGTRLTVL.

This sequence joins TRBV5-1 and TRBJ2-2; the D call from TCRdb, TRBD2, cannot be confirmed without DNA. The CDR3 runs to 14 residues. Germline V gene sequence: CDR1 SGHRS, CDR2 YFSETQ. The CDR3 here is CASTGRAGRGELFF.

The rearrangement uses TRBV6-1 and TRBJ1-4. CDR1 is MNHNS, CDR2 SASEGT, per germline. The CDR3 runs 19 residues. The CDR3 region is CASSEGWQGALPRNEKLFF.